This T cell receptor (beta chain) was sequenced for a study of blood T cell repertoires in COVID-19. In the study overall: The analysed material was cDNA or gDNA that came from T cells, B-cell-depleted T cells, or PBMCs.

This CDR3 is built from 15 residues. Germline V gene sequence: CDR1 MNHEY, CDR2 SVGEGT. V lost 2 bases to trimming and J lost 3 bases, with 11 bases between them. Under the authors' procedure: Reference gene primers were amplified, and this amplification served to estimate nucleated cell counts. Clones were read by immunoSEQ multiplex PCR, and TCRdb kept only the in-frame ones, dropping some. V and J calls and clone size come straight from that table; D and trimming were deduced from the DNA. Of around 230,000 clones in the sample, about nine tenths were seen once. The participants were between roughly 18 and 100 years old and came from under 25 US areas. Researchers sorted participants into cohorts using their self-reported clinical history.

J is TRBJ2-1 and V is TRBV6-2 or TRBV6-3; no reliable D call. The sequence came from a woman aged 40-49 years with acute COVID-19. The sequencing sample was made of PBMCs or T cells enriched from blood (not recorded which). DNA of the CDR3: TGTGCCAGCAGTTACCGGCAAACTAACTACAATGAGCAGTTCTTC. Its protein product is CASSYRQTNYNEQFF.